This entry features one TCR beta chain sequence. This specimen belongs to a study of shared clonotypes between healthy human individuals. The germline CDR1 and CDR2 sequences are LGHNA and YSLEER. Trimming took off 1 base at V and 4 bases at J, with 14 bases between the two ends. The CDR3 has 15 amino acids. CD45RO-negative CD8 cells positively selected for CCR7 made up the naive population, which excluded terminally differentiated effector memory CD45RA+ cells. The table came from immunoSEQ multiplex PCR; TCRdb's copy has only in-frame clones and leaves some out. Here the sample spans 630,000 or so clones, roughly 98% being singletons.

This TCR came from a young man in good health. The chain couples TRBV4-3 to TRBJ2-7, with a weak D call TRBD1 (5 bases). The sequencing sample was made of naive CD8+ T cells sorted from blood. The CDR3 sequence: CASSQGPGINYEQYF. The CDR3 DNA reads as TGCGCCAGCAGCCAAGGACCAGGGATTAATTACGAGCAGTACTTC.